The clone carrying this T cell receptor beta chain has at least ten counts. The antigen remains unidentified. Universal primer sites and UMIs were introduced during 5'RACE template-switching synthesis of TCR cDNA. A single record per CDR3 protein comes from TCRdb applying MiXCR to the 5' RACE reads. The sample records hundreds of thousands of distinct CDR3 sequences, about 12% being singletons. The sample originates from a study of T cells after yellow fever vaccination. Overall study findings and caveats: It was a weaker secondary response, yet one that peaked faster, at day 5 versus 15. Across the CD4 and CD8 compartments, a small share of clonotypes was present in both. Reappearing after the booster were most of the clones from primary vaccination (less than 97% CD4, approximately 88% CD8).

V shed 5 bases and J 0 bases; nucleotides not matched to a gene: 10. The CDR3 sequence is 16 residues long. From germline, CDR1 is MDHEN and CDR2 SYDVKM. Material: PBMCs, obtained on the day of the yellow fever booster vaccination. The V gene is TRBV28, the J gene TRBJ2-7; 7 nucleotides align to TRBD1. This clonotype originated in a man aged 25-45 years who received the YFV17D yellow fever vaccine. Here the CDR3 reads CASSPGTADSSYEQYF. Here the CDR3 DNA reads TGTGCCAGCAGTCCGGGGACAGCAGATAGCTCCTACGAGCAGTACTTC.